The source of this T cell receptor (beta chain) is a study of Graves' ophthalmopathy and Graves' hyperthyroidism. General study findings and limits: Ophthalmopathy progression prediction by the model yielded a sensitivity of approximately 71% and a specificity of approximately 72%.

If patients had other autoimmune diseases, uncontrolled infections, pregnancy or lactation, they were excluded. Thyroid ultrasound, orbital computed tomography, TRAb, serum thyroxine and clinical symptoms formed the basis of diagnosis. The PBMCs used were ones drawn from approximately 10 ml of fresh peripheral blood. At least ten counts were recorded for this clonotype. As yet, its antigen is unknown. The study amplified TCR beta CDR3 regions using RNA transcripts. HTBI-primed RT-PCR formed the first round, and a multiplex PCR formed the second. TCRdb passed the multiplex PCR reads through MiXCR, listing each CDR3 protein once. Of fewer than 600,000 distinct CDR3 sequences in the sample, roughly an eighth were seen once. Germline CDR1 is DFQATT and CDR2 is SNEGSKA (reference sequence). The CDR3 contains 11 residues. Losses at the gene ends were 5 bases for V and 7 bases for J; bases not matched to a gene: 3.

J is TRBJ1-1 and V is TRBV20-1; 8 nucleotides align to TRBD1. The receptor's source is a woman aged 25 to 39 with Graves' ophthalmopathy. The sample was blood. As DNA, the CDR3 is TGCAGTGCTCTTGGACAGGGTGAAGCTTTCTTT. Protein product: CSALGQGEAFF.